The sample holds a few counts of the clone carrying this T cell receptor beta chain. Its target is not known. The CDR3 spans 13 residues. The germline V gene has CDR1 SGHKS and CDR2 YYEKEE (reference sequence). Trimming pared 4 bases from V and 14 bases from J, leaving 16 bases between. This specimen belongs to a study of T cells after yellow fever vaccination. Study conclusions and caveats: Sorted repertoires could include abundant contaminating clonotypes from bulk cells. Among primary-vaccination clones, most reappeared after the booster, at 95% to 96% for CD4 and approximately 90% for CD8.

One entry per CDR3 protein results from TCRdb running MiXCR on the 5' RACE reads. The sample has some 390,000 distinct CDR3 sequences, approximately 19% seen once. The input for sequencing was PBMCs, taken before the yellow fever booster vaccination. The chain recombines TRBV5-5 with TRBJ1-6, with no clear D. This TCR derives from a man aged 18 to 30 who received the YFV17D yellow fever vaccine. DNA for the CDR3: TGTGCCAGCAGCCCAGAGGCGTCCGGGGCCCTCCACTTT. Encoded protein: CASSPEASGALHF.